This is a list of T cell receptor beta chains from one sample in a study of CD8 T cells in Susac syndrome. TCRdb called the immunoSEQ multiplex PCR reads again in MiXCR, with one record for every CDR3 protein. Of approximately 200,000 distinct CDR3 sequences detected, about 95% appear once; the ten largest clones hold just under 0.095%. The specimen was CD4+ T cells from PBMCs. These receptors all stem from a human donor with multiple sclerosis. The CDR3 runs from the conserved cysteine through the conserved F or W. The order of the fields is V gene, D gene, clone size, J gene, CDR3 protein, CDR3 DNA. A D gene is named only where the DNA matches it firmly. Clone sizes are given selectively: once, few, many, or a class where the clone is expanded.

V gene: TRBV3-1
D gene: -
clone size: -
J gene: TRBJ2-1
CDR3 protein: CASSPETRKQFF
CDR3 DNA: TGTGCCAGCAGCCCTGAAACTAGAAAGCAGTTCTTC

V gene: TRBV20-1
D gene: -
clone size: -
J gene: TRBJ2-7
CDR3 protein: CSAGGRGYEQYF
CDR3 DNA: TGCAGTGCTGGGGGGCGGGGCTACGAGCAGTACTTC

V gene: TRBV6-5
D gene: TRBD1
clone size: -
J gene: TRBJ1-1
CDR3 protein: CASRERDRTFF
CDR3 DNA: TGTGCCAGCAGGGAAAGGGACAGGACTTTCTTT

V gene: TRBV20-1
D gene: -
clone size: -
J gene: TRBJ2-2
CDR3 protein: CSARKTGRMTGELFF
CDR3 DNA: TGCAGTGCTAGAAAAACGGGACGGATGACCGGGGAGCTGTTTTTT

V gene: TRBV10-2
D gene: -
clone size: -
J gene: TRBJ2-3
CDR3 protein: CATREPADTQYF
CDR3 DNA: TGCGCCACCCGAGAACCCGCAGATACGCAGTATTTT

V gene: TRBV4-2
D gene: -
clone size: -
J gene: TRBJ2-5
CDR3 protein: CASSQGSELGEQTQYF
CDR3 DNA: TGTGCCAGCAGCCAAGGTTCAGAACTTGGAGAGCAGACCCAGTACTTC

V gene: TRBV29-1
D gene: -
clone size: once
J gene: TRBJ1-1
CDR3 protein: CSFLGGTNTEAFF
CDR3 DNA: TGCAGCTTTCTTGGGGGGACAAACACTGAAGCTTTCTTT

V gene: TRBV27
D gene: -
clone size: -
J gene: TRBJ2-7
CDR3 protein: CASSPRDTSYEQYF
CDR3 DNA: TGTGCCAGCAGTCCCCGGGACACATCCTACGAGCAGTACTTC

V gene: TRBV12-3/TRBV12-4
D gene: -
clone size: once
J gene: TRBJ1-2
CDR3 protein: CASTPGGRGYTF
CDR3 DNA: TGTGCCAGCACCCCTGGTGGGCGCGGCTACACCTTC

V gene: TRBV10-3
D gene: -
clone size: -
J gene: TRBJ2-5
CDR3 protein: CATGAGETQYF
CDR3 DNA: TGTGCCACGGGGGCAGGAGAGACCCAGTACTTC

V gene: TRBV20-1
D gene: TRBD1
clone size: -
J gene: TRBJ2-7
CDR3 protein: CSAVGGTGSREQYF
CDR3 DNA: TGCAGTGCTGTCGGCGGGACAGGGTCCCGCGAGCAGTACTTC

V gene: TRBV10-3
D gene: -
clone size: -
J gene: TRBJ2-7
CDR3 protein: CAISEEFTHRAGEQYF
CDR3 DNA: TGTGCCATCAGTGAGGAATTCACGCACAGGGCGGGCGAGCAGTACTTC

V gene: TRBV20-1
D gene: -
clone size: -
J gene: TRBJ2-7
CDR3 protein: CSAPRGRIYEQYF
CDR3 DNA: TGCAGTGCTCCACGGGGGAGAATCTACGAGCAGTACTTC

V gene: TRBV20-1
D gene: -
clone size: -
J gene: TRBJ1-5
CDR3 protein: CSARLQGTLHQPQHF
CDR3 DNA: TGCAGTGCTCGTCTACAGGGCACTCTTCATCAGCCCCAGCATTTT

V gene: TRBV29-1
D gene: TRBD1
clone size: -
J gene: TRBJ1-5
CDR3 protein: CSVGGDRATGQPQHF
CDR3 DNA: TGCAGCGTTGGGGGGGACAGGGCAACGGGTCAGCCCCAGCATTTT

V gene: TRBV4-1
D gene: -
clone size: -
J gene: TRBJ2-6
CDR3 protein: CASSQGSEPGANVLTF
CDR3 DNA: TGCGCCAGCAGCCAAGGTTCCGAGCCTGGGGCCAACGTCCTGACTTTC

V gene: TRBV5-1
D gene: TRBD1
clone size: -
J gene: TRBJ2-1
CDR3 protein: CASSLEARTGIGNEQFF
CDR3 DNA: TGCGCCAGCAGCTTGGAGGCGCGGACAGGGATTGGGAATGAGCAGTTCTTC

V gene: TRBV29-1
D gene: -
clone size: -
J gene: TRBJ2-1
CDR3 protein: CSVERVSYNEQFF
CDR3 DNA: TGCAGCGTTGAGCGGGTTTCCTACAATGAGCAGTTCTTC

V gene: TRBV20-1
D gene: -
clone size: -
J gene: TRBJ2-7
CDR3 protein: CSARPYAVLAYEQYF
CDR3 DNA: TGCAGTGCTAGACCCTACGCCGTCCTTGCCTACGAGCAGTACTTC

V gene: TRBV7-2
D gene: -
clone size: few
J gene: TRBJ2-3
CDR3 protein: CASARGTDTQYF
CDR3 DNA: TGTGCCAGCGCCCGGGGCACAGATACGCAGTATTTT

V gene: TRBV7-3
D gene: TRBD2
clone size: -
J gene: TRBJ2-1
CDR3 protein: CASSLRSGGPDEQFF
CDR3 DNA: TGTGCCAGCAGCTTAAGGTCGGGGGGGCCGGATGAGCAGTTCTTC

V gene: TRBV12-3/TRBV12-4
D gene: TRBD1
clone size: -
J gene: TRBJ1-2
CDR3 protein: CASTPGQNYGYTF
CDR3 DNA: TGTGCCAGCACCCCGGGACAGAACTATGGCTACACCTTC

V gene: TRBV20-1
D gene: TRBD1
clone size: once
J gene: TRBJ2-1
CDR3 protein: CSASPHWDRVWNEQFF
CDR3 DNA: TGCAGTGCTTCCCCCCACTGGGACAGAGTGTGGAATGAGCAGTTCTTC

V gene: TRBV3-1
D gene: -
clone size: -
J gene: TRBJ2-6
CDR3 protein: CASSQGQSGANVLTF
CDR3 DNA: TGTGCCAGCAGCCAAGGTCAATCTGGGGCCAACGTCCTGACTTTC

V gene: TRBV20-1
D gene: -
clone size: -
J gene: TRBJ1-3
CDR3 protein: CSASSSGNTIYF
CDR3 DNA: TGCAGTGCCTCCTCATCTGGAAACACCATATATTTT

V gene: TRBV29-1
D gene: -
clone size: -
J gene: TRBJ1-2
CDR3 protein: CSVAGQHYGYTF
CDR3 DNA: TGCAGCGTTGCCGGGCAGCACTATGGCTACACCTTC

V gene: TRBV9
D gene: -
clone size: -
J gene: TRBJ1-6
CDR3 protein: CASSVGADSPLHF
CDR3 DNA: TGTGCCAGCAGCGTAGGGGCGGATTCACCCCTCCACTTT

V gene: TRBV6-5
D gene: -
clone size: -
J gene: TRBJ2-2
CDR3 protein: CASSYRPNVLANTGELFF
CDR3 DNA: TGTGCCAGCAGTTATAGGCCAAATGTACTCGCGAACACCGGGGAGCTGTTTTTT

V gene: TRBV5-1
D gene: TRBD1
clone size: -
J gene: TRBJ1-6
CDR3 protein: CASSLGDRGRSPLHF
CDR3 DNA: TGCGCCAGCAGCTTGGGGGACAGGGGTAGATCACCCCTCCACTTT

V gene: TRBV20-1
D gene: -
clone size: -
J gene: TRBJ2-1
CDR3 protein: CSARDPLSIWPFF
CDR3 DNA: TGCAGTGCTAGAGATCCCCTAAGCATTTGGCCGTTCTTC

V gene: TRBV6-2/TRBV6-3
D gene: -
clone size: -
J gene: TRBJ1-5
CDR3 protein: CASTTTRGRNQPQHF
CDR3 DNA: TGTGCCAGCACCACAACGAGGGGGAGGAATCAGCCCCAGCATTTT

V gene: TRBV20-1
D gene: TRBD1
clone size: -
J gene: TRBJ2-5
CDR3 protein: CSAKTGHETQYF
CDR3 DNA: TGCAGTGCAAAGACAGGGCACGAGACCCAGTACTTC

V gene: TRBV25-1
D gene: -
clone size: -
J gene: TRBJ2-7
CDR3 protein: CASSTWGDSYEQYF
CDR3 DNA: TGTGCCAGCAGTACCTGGGGGGATTCCTACGAGCAGTACTTC

V gene: TRBV7-9
D gene: -
clone size: -
J gene: TRBJ1-2
CDR3 protein: CASSPDSDGYTF
CDR3 DNA: TGTGCCAGCAGCCCCGACTCAGATGGCTACACCTTC

V gene: TRBV9
D gene: TRBD2
clone size: -
J gene: TRBJ2-1
CDR3 protein: CASSVATLGEGYNEQFF
CDR3 DNA: TGTGCCAGCAGCGTAGCTACTTTGGGGGAGGGTTACAATGAGCAGTTCTTC

V gene: TRBV5-4
D gene: TRBD1
clone size: -
J gene: TRBJ2-2
CDR3 protein: CASSHPGQGELFF
CDR3 DNA: TGTGCCAGCAGTCACCCGGGACAGGGGGAGCTGTTTTTT

V gene: TRBV14
D gene: -
clone size: -
J gene: TRBJ2-7
CDR3 protein: CASSPPRGPYEQYF
CDR3 DNA: TGTGCCAGCAGCCCCCCAAGGGGTCCCTACGAGCAGTACTTC

V gene: TRBV19
D gene: TRBD2
clone size: -
J gene: TRBJ2-3
CDR3 protein: CASSWTSGRRTSTDTQYF
CDR3 DNA: TGTGCCAGTAGTTGGACTAGCGGGAGGCGAACTAGCACAGATACGCAGTATTTT

V gene: TRBV12-3/TRBV12-4
D gene: TRBD1
clone size: -
J gene: TRBJ1-2
CDR3 protein: CASSPGQDGYGGYTF
CDR3 DNA: TGTGCCAGCAGTCCAGGACAGGATGGATACGGTGGCTACACCTTC

V gene: TRBV12-3/TRBV12-4
D gene: -
clone size: -
J gene: TRBJ2-7
CDR3 protein: CASQSGTYEQYF
CDR3 DNA: TGTGCCAGTCAGAGCGGAACCTACGAGCAGTACTTC

V gene: TRBV7-9
D gene: -
clone size: -
J gene: TRBJ2-7
CDR3 protein: CASSSSGREQYF
CDR3 DNA: TGTGCCAGCAGCTCGTCGGGACGCGAGCAGTACTTC

V gene: TRBV30
D gene: -
clone size: few
J gene: TRBJ2-1
CDR3 protein: CAWDSYNEQFF
CDR3 DNA: TGTGCCTGGGACAGCTACAATGAGCAGTTCTTC

V gene: TRBV11-2
D gene: TRBD1
clone size: -
J gene: TRBJ2-4
CDR3 protein: CASSFGQARENIQYF
CDR3 DNA: TGTGCCAGCAGCTTCGGACAGGCCAGGGAAAACATTCAGTACTTC

V gene: TRBV30
D gene: -
clone size: -
J gene: TRBJ2-7
CDR3 protein: CAWSETGISYEQYF
CDR3 DNA: TGTGCCTGGAGCGAAACAGGGATCTCCTACGAGCAGTACTTC

V gene: TRBV25-1
D gene: -
clone size: -
J gene: TRBJ2-3
CDR3 protein: CASSEVGLLSTDTQYF
CDR3 DNA: TGTGCCAGCAGTGAGGTCGGCCTCTTGTCGACAGATACGCAGTATTTT

V gene: TRBV28
D gene: -
clone size: -
J gene: TRBJ2-3
CDR3 protein: CASSEVRAQYF
CDR3 DNA: TGTGCCAGCAGCGAAGTAAGGGCGCAGTATTTT

V gene: TRBV9
D gene: -
clone size: -
J gene: TRBJ2-3
CDR3 protein: CASSVAGTDTQYF
CDR3 DNA: TGTGCCAGCAGCGTAGCTGGCACAGATACGCAGTATTTT

V gene: TRBV9
D gene: -
clone size: -
J gene: TRBJ2-5
CDR3 protein: CASSVGGIGETQYF
CDR3 DNA: TGTGCCAGCAGCGTAGGAGGGATAGGGGAGACCCAGTACTTC

V gene: TRBV7-9
D gene: -
clone size: -
J gene: TRBJ2-7
CDR3 protein: CASSSRQDEQYF
CDR3 DNA: TGTGCCAGCAGCTCCCGACAGGACGAGCAGTACTTC

V gene: TRBV29-1
D gene: -
clone size: -
J gene: TRBJ2-5
CDR3 protein: CSVRREVQETQYF
CDR3 DNA: TGCAGCGTGCGGAGGGAGGTACAAGAGACCCAGTACTTC

V gene: TRBV10-3
D gene: -
clone size: -
J gene: TRBJ1-1
CDR3 protein: CAINGDSNTEAFF
CDR3 DNA: TGTGCCATCAACGGGGACTCGAACACTGAAGCTTTCTTT

V gene: TRBV30
D gene: -
clone size: -
J gene: TRBJ2-7
CDR3 protein: CAWRVAGEQYF
CDR3 DNA: TGTGCCTGGAGAGTCGCGGGCGAGCAGTACTTC